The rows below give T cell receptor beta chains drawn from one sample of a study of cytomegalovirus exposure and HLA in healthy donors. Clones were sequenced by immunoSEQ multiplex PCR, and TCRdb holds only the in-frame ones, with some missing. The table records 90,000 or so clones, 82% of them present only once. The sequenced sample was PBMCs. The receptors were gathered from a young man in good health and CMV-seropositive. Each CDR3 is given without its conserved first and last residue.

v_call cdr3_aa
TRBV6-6 ASILQGSGNTIY
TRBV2 ASTQGSRNQPQH
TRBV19 ASSPTGGLDEQY
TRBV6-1 ATWTAEGNSYEQY
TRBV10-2 ASRALGQAYYGYT
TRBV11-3 ASSLEGTGINEQF
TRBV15 ATSLAPSGNQPQH
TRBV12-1 ASSPGTGALLSPQH
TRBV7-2 ASTWTEDGEQY
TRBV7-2 ASRASDREQF
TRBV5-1 ASRAGTTSTDTQY
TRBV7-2 ASSLVGGRNNEQF
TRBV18 ASSPPPPSVSGNTIY
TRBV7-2 ASSGQVGNTIY
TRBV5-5 ASSADRGSSNQPQH
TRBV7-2 ASSKDRVRNEQF
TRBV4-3 ASSQRGVPGELF
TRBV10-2 ASSEGGVEQF
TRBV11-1 ASRDTGDFPTDTQY
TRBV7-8 ASSFDRPTTNEKLF
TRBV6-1 ASTGTGGFTQY
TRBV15 ATSSGRQGIGETQY
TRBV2 ASSGERGNYGYT
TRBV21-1 ASPSGTYYGYT
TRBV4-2 ASSQSTPGNQPQH
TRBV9 ASSVRLTGGDTQY
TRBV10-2 ASSGVEGLALYNEQF
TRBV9 ASSTWTGTAGNTIY
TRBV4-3 ASSQDLGQGTEAF
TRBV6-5 ASSYVNRNYGYT